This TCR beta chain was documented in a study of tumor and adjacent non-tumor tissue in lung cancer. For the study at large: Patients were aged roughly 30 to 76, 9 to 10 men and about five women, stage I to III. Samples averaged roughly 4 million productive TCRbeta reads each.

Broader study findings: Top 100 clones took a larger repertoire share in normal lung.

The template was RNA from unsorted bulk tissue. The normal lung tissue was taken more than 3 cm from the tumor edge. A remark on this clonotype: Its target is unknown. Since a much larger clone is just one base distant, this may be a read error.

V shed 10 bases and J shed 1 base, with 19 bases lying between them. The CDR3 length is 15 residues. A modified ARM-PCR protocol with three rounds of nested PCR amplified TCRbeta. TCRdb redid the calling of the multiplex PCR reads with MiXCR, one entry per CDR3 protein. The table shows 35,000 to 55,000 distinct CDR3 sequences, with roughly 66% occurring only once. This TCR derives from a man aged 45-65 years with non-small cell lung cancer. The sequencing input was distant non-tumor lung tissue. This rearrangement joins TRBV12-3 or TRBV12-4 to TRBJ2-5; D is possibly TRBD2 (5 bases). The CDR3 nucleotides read TGTGCCACCAGCCTCCGAGGACTGACCCAAGAGACCCAGTACTTC. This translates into CATSLRGLTQETQYF.